Included here is one TCR beta chain sequence, with context. This clonotype was seen a few times. Its antigen remains undetermined. No base quality values were provided; no much bigger clone lies one nucleotide off. Library preparation used PCR. Data came from an Illumina HiSeq 2500. To normalize quantification of the TCRbeta repertoire, the TCR libraries were built with molecular barcoding that relied on unique molecular identifiers. TCRdb cleaned the public reads at Q25 with fastp, built clones with MiXCR and kept in-frame beta chains. Every CDR3 protein is listed once, alongside the most common genes and DNA of its rows. The sample yields 600,000 to 700,000 distinct CDR3 sequences; roughly 15% were counted once. The top ten constitute approximately 1% of the sample. The data derive from a study of T-cell reconstitution after alpha-beta-depleted transplantation in children (dated by TCRdb to between 2015 and 2016). At the level of the whole study: The study quantitatively tracked T-cell immune reconstitution after TCRalphabeta/CD19-depleted allogeneic hematopoietic cell transplantation in children using TCR repertoire profiling.

The junction shows trimming of 0 bases on V and 1 base on J, plus 10 bases between the germline ends. The CDR3 contains 15 residues, cysteine and phenylalanine counted. Only the CDR3 region is kept as DNA, spanning 45 bases read in frame from base 1. CDR1 and CDR2 (SGHRS, YFSETQ) derive from the germline V gene. The material sequenced was PBMCs from the stem cell graft donor, taken from the stem cell graft. This TCR derives from a human donor who donated a stem cell graft to a child with acute myeloid leukemia. The chain is assembled from TRBV5-1 and TRBJ1-2, with the D gene not clear enough to name. The nucleotides read TGCGCCAGCAGCTTGGAAACGGGGATTAACTATGGCTACACCTTC. Translation gives CASSLETGINYGYTF.